This section outlines one TCR beta chain sequence together with its context. These data belong to a study of blood T cell repertoires in COVID-19. About the research overall: The study drew acute and convalescent COVID-19 samples from the United States, Italy and Spain. PBMCs, B-cell-depleted T cells, or T cells were the source of the cDNA or gDNA that made up the material.

Only in-frame clones appear in the TCRdb table, and some are missing; sequencing was by immunoSEQ multiplex PCR. The sample contains approximately 200,000 clones, less than 90% of which appear only once. The sequence was obtained from a man aged 40-50 years with active or convalescent COVID-19. Input material: peripheral blood.

The CDR3 reads CASSERQGALRDTEAFF. Written as DNA, the CDR3 is TGTGCCAGCAGTGAAAGGCAGGGGGCTTTACGGGACACTGAAGCTTTCTTT. J is TRBJ1-1 and V is TRBV6-1; 8 bases map to TRBD1. The CDR3 runs 17 residues. CDR1 is MNHNS, CDR2 SASEGT, per germline. Unmatched junction bases numbered 11, after V lost 2 bases and J lost 3 bases.